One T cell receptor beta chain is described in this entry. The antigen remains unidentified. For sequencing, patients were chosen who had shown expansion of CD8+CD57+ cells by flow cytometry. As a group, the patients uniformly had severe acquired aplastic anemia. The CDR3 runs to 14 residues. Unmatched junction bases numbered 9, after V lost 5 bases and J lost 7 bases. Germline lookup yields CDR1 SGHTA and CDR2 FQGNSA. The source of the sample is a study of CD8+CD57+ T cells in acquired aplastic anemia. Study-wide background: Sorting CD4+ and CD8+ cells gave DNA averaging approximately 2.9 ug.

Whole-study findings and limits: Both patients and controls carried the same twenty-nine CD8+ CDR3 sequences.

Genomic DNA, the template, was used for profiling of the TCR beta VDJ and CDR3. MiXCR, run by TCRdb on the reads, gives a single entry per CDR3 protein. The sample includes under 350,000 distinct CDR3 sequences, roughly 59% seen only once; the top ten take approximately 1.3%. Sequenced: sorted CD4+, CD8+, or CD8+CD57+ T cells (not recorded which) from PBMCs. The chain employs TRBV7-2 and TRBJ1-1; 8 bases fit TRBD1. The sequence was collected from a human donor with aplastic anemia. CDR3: CASSGQGALIEAFF. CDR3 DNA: TGTGCCAGCAGCGGGCAGGGGGCGCTTATTGAAGCTTTCTTT.